A single sample gave rise to the 5 T cell receptor beta chains below, sequenced in a study of T cell responses to AZD1222 COVID-19 vaccine. The table came from immunoSEQ multiplex PCR; TCRdb's copy has only in-frame clones and leaves some out. The table shows 90,000 to 95,000 clones, with around 84% occurring only once. The material sequenced was peripheral blood, taken on day 0 of AZD1222 vaccination. The receptors stem from an adult in good health.

The chain joins TRBV3-1 (or the pseudogene TRBV3-2) to TRBJ2-3, with 11 bases that match TRBD1. The V and J ends lost 0 bases and 6 bases, in that order; junction bases with no gene match: 5. The CDR3 has 16 amino acids. The germline CDR1 and CDR2 sequences are LGHDT and YNNKEL (reference sequence). CDR3 nucleotides: TGTGCCAGCAGCCAAGATTCCGGGACAGGGGGGGATACGCAGTATTTT. Translating it yields CASSQDSGTGGDTQYF.

This sequence joins TRBV30 and TRBJ2-7, with D unclear. CDR1 and CDR2 (germline): GTSNPN, SVGIG (reference sequence). The V end was cut by 2 bases, the J end by 4 bases, with 12 bases between. The CDR3 sequence is 13 residues long. Written as DNA, the CDR3 is TGTGCCTGGAGTATGGGGATTAATTACGAGCAGTACTTC. Its translation is CAWSMGINYEQYF.

The rearrangement joins TRBV5-1 to TRBJ1-4, with TRBD1 identical over 9 bases. J was trimmed by 4 bases and V by 4 bases; bases with no gene match: 5. CDR1 is SGHRS, CDR2 YFSETQ, per germline. The length of the CDR3 is 15 residues. CDR3 loop: CASSQGTGFNEKLFF. Written as DNA, the CDR3 is TGCGCCAGCAGCCAAGGGACAGGGTTTAATGAAAAACTGTTTTTT.

This clone was counted between two and nine times. The CDR3 protein is CAWSWRRAYEQYF. The CDR3 nucleotides read TGTGCCTGGAGCTGGCGCCGCGCCTACGAGCAGTACTTC. This sequence joins TRBV30 and TRBJ2-7; D gene uncertain. There are 13 residues in the CDR3. Germline CDR1 reads GTSNPN; CDR2 reads SVGIG (reference sequence). The V end lost 3 bases, the J end lost 2 bases, and 11 bases lay between the germline ends.

The gene calls are TRBV12-3 or TRBV12-4 and TRBJ2-1, with a weak D call TRBD2 (6 bases). Trimming pared 3 bases from V and 5 bases from J, leaving 8 bases between. The CDR3 sequence is 13 residues long. The CDR3 DNA is TGTGCCAGCAGTTTGCGGGGCAACAATGAGCAGTTCTTC. This translates into CASSLRGNNEQFF.